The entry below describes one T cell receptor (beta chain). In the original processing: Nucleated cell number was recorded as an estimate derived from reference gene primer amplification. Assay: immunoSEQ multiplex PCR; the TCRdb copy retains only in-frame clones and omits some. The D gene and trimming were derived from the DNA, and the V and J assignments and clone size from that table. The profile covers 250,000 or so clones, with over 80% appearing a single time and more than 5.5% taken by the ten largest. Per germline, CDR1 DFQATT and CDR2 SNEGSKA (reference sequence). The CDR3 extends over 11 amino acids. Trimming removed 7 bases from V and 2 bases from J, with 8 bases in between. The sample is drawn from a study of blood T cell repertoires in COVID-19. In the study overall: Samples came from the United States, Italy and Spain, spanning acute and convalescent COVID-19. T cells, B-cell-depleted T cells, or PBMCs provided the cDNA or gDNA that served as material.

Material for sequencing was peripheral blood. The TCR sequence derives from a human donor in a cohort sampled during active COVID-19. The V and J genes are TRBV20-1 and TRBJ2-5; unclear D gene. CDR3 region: CSVTVQETQYF. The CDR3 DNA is TGCAGTGTAACAGTACAAGAGACCCAGTACTTC.